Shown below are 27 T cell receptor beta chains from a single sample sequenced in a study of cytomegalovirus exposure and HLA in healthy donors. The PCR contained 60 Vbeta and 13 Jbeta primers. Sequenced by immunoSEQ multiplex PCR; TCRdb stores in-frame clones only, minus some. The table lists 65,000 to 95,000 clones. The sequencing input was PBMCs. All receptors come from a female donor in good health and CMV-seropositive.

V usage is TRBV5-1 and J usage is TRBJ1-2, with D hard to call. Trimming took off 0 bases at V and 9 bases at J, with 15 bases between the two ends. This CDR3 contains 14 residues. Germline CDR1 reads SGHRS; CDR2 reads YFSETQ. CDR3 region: CASSLDVTSERYTF. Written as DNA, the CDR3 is TGCGCCAGCAGCTTGGATGTGACGTCGGAGCGCTACACCTTC. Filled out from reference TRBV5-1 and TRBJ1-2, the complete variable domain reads KAGVTQTPRYLIKTRGQQVTLSCSPISGHRSVSWYQQTPGQGLQFLFEYFSETQRNKGNFPGRFSGRQFSNSRSEMNVSTLELGDSALYLCASSLDVTSERYTFGSGTRLTVV.

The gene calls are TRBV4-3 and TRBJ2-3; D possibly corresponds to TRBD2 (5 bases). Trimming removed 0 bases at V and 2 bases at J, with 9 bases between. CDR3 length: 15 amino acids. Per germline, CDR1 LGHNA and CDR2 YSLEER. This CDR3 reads CASSQERDPTDTQYF. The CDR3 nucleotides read TGCGCCAGCAGCCAAGAGAGGGATCCCACAGATACGCAGTATTTT.

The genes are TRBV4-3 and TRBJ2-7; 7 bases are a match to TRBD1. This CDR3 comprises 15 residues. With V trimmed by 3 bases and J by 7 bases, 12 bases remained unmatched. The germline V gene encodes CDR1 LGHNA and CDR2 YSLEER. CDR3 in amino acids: CASSQNRGPLGEQYF. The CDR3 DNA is TGCGCCAGCAGCCAGAACAGGGGTCCCCTTGGAGAGCAGTACTTC.

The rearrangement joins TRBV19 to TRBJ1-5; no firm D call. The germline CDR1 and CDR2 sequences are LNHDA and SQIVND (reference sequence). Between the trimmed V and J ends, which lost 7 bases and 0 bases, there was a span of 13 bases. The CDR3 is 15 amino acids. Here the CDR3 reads CASTRVANSNQPQHF. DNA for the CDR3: TGTGCCAGTACGAGGGTGGCGAATAGCAATCAGCCCCAGCATTTT.

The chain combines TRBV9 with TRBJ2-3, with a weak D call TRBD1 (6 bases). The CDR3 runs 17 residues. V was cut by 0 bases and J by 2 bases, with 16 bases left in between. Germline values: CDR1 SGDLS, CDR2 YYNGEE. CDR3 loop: CASSVAGGTHLTDTQYF. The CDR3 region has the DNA TGTGCCAGCAGCGTAGCTGGGGGCACCCACCTCACAGATACGCAGTATTTT. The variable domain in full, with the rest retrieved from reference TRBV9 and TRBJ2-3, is DSGVTQTPKHLITATGQRVTLRCSPRSGDLSVYWYQQSLDQGLQFLIQYYNGEERAKGNILERFSAQQFPDLHSELNLSSLELGDSALYFCASSVAGGTHLTDTQYFGPGTRLTVL.

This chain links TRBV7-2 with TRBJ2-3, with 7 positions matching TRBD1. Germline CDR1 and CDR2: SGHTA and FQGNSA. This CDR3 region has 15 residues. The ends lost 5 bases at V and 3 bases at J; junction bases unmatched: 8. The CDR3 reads CASSVRQGVTDTQYF. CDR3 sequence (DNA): TGTGCCAGCAGCGTAAGGCAGGGGGTAACAGATACGCAGTATTTT.

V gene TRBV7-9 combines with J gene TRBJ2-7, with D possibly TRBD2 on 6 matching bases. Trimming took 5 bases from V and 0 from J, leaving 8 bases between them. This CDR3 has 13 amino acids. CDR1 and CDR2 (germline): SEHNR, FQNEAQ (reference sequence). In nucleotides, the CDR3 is TGTGCCAGCAGCGGCGGGACCTCCTACGAGCAGTACTTC. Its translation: CASSGGTSYEQYF.

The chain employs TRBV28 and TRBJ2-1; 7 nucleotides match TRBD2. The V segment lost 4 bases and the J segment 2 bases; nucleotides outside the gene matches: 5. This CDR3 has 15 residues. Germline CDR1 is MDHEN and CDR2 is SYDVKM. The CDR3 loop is CASSSLLAAYNEQFF. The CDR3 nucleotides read TGTGCCAGCAGTTCCCTGCTAGCGGCCTACAATGAGCAGTTCTTC. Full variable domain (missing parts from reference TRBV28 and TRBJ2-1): DVKVTQSSRYLVKRTGEKVFLECVQDMDHENMFWYRQDPGLGLRLIYFSYDVKMKEKGDIPEGYSVSREKKERFSLILESASTNQTSMYLCASSSLLAAYNEQFFGPGTRLTVL.

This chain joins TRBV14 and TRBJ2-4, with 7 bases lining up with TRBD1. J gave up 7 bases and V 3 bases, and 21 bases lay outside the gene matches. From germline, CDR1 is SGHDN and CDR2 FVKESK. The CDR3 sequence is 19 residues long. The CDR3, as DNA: TGTGCCAGCAGCCAGAGTCCCGCCTCACAGGGGCCTGGCGGGAACATTCAGTACTTC. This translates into CASSQSPASQGPGGNIQYF.

CDR3 amino acids: CASSRGIDTQYF. CDR3 DNA sequence: TGTGCCAGTAGTCGGGGAATAGATACGCAGTATTTT. The rearrangement joins TRBV19 to TRBJ2-3, with D maybe TRBD2 (5 bases). This CDR3 comprises 12 residues. V dropped 5 bases and J dropped 5 bases, with 8 bases sitting between them. Germline V gene lookup returns CDR1 LNHDA and CDR2 SQIVND (reference sequence).

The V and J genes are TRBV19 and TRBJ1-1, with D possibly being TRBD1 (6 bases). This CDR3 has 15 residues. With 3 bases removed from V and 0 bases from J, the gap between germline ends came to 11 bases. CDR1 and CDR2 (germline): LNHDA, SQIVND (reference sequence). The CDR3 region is CASSITQGMNTEAFF. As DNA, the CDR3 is TGTGCCAGTAGTATCACTCAGGGGATGAACACTGAAGCTTTCTTT.

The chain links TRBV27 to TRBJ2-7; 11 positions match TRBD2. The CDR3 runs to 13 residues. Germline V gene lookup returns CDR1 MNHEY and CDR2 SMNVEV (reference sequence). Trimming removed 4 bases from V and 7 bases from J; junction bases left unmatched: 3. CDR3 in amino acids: CASSWASGREQYF. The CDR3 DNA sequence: TGTGCCAGCAGTTGGGCTAGCGGGAGGGAGCAGTACTTC.

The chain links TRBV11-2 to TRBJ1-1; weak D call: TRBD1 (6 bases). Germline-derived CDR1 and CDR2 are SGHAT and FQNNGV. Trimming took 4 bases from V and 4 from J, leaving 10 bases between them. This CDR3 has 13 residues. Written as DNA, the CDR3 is TGTGCCAGCAGCTCAGGGGTGGGCACTGAAGCTTTCTTT. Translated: CASSSGVGTEAFF. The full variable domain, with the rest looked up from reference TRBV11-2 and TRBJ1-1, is EAGVAQSPRYKIIEKRQSVAFWCNPISGHATLYWYQQILGQGPKLLIQFQNNGVVDDSQLPKDRFSAERLKGVDSTLKIQPAKLEDSAVYLCASSSGVGTEAFFGQGTRLTVV.

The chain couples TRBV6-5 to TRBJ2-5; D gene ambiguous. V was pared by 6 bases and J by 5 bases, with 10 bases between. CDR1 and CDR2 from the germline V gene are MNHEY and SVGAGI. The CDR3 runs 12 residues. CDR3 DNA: TGTGCCAGCAGCCAAACCGGTGAGACCCAGTACTTC. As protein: CASSQTGETQYF.

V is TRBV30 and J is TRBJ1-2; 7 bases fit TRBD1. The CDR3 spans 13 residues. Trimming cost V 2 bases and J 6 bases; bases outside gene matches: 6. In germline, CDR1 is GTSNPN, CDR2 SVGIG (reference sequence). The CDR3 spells CAWSKGATNGYTF. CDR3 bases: TGTGCCTGGAGTAAGGGGGCGACTAATGGCTACACCTTC.

CDR3 residues: CASSQEIGAGEAFF. In nucleotides, the CDR3 is TGTGCCAGCAGCCAAGAAATTGGTGCGGGTGAAGCTTTCTTT. The V call is TRBV14, the J call TRBJ1-1, with D hard to call. Trimming shortened V by 0 bases and J by 7 bases, and 12 bases separated the two germline ends. CDR3 length equals 14 residues. Germline V gives CDR1 SGHDN, CDR2 FVKESK.

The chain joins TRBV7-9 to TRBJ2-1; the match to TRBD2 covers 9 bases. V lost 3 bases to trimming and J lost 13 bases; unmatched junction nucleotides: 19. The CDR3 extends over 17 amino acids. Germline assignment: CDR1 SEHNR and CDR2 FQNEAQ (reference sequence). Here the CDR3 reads CASSLRVQLAGSGEQFF. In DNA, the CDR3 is TGTGCCAGCAGCTTGCGGGTACAACTAGCGGGCTCGGGGGAACAGTTCTTC.

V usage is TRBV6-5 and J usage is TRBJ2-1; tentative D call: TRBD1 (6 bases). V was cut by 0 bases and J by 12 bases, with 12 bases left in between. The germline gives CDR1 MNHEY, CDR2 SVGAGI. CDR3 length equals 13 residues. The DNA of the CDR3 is TGTGCCAGCAGTTACTCGGTGGGGGCAAGGCAGTTCTTC. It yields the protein CASSYSVGARQFF.

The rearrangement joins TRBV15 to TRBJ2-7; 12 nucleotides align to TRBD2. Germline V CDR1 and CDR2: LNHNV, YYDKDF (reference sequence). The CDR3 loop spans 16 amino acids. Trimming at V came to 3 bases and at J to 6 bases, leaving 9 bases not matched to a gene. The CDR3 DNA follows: TGTGCCACCAGCAGGTTAAAACTGGGACTAGCGGGCGAGCAGTACTTC. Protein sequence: CATSRLKLGLAGEQYF.

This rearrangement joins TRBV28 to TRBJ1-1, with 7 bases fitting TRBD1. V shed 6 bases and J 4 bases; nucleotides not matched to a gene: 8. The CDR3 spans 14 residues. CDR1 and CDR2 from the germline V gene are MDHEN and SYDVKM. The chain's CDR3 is CASSPGTVSTEAFF. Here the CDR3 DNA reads TGTGCCAGCAGCCCCGGGACAGTTAGCACTGAAGCTTTCTTT.

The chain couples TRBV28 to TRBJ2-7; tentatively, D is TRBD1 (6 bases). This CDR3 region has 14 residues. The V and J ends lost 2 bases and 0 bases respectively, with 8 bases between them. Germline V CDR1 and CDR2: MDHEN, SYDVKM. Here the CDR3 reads CASSLGGLSYEQYF. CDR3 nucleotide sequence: TGTGCCAGCAGTTTAGGGGGCCTCTCCTACGAGCAGTACTTC.

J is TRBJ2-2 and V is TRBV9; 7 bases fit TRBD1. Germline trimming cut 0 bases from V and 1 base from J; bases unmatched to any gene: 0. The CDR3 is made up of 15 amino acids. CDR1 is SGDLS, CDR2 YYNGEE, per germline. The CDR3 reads CASSVGTGNTGELFF. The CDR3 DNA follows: TGTGCCAGCAGCGTAGGGACAGGGAACACCGGGGAGCTGTTTTTT.

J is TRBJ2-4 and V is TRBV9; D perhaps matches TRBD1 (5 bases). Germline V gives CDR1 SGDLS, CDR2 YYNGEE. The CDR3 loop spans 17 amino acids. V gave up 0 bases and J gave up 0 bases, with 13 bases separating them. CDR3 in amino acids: CASSVDDRPVAKNIQYF. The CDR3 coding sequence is TGTGCCAGCAGCGTAGATGACAGACCGGTAGCCAAAAACATTCAGTACTTC.

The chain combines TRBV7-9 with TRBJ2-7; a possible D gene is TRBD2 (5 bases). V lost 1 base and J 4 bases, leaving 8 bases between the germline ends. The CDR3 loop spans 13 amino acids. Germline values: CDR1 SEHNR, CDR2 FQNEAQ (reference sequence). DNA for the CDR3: TGTGCCAGCAGCTTAGAGTCGGGGTACGAGCAGTACTTC. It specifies CASSLESGYEQYF.

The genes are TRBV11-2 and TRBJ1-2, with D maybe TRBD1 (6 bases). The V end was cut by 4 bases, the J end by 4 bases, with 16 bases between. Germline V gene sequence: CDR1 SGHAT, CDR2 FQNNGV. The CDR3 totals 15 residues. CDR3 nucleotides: TGTGCCAGCAGCTCCCACAGGGTGGGCGGCTATGGCTACACCTTC. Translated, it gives CASSSHRVGGYGYTF.

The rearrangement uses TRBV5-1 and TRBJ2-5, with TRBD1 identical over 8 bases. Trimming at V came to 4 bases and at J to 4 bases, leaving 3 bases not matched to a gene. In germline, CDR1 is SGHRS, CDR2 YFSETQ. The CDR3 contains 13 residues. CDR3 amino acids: CASSTGTGETQYF. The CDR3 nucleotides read TGCGCCAGCAGCACCGGGACAGGAGAGACCCAGTACTTC.

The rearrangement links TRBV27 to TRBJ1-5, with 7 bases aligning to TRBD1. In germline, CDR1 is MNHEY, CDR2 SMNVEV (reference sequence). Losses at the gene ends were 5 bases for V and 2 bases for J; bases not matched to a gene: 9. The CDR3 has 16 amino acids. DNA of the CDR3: TGTGCCAGCAGTGAAGACAGGGCTTTGGGCAATCAGCCCCAGCATTTT. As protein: CASSEDRALGNQPQHF.